This T cell receptor (beta chain) was identified during a study of Ad26.COV2.S vaccination and SARS-CoV-2 variants. Some clones are missing from TCRdb's copy, which holds only in-frame ones; the method was immunoSEQ multiplex PCR. The sample includes roughly 140,000 clones, roughly 89% of them seen just once. Germline lookup yields CDR1 LGHNT and CDR2 FRNRAP. This CDR3 spans 17 amino acids. V lost 2 bases and J lost 4, with 18 bases in between. Here the sequenced sample was peripheral blood, taken after recovery from COVID-19. The chain combines TRBV12-5 with TRBJ1-3; the D gene is possibly TRBD1 (5 bases). This sequence was found in a human donor who had recovered from COVID-19. CDR3 in DNA: TGTGCTAGTGGTTTGCCCACTTCCGGGACGGTAGGAAACACCATATATTTT. This translates into CASGLPTSGTVGNTIYF.